These 15 T cell receptor beta chains were all obtained from the same sample, sequenced in a study of blood T cell repertoires in COVID-19. TCRdb's copy holds only in-frame clones and misses some; the assay was immunoSEQ multiplex PCR. The table has fewer than 200,000 clones, 60% to 80% seen once. Sequencing input: peripheral blood. Receptors originate from a woman in her 70s with acute or convalescent COVID-19.

The chain combines TRBV10-1 with TRBJ2-3; 9 bases agree with TRBD1. The trim removed 5 bases at V and 7 bases at J, leaving 7 bases unmatched. The CDR3 runs to 14 residues. In germline, CDR1 is WNHNN, CDR2 SYGVQD (reference sequence). The CDR3 region is CASSFKGQGYTQYF. In nucleotides, the CDR3 is TGCGCCAGCAGTTTCAAGGGACAGGGCTATACGCAGTATTTT.

The chain is built from TRBV6-6 and TRBJ2-1, with TRBD2 matching over 9 bases. Germline CDR1 reads MNHNY; CDR2 reads SVGAGI (reference sequence). The CDR3 has 14 residues. V lost 10 bases and J lost 6; bases outside the gene matches: 10. CDR3 amino acids: CATLSGSQINEQFF. DNA for the CDR3: TGTGCCACCCTTAGCGGGAGTCAGATCAATGAGCAGTTCTTC.

This clone was detected once. The chain employs TRBV4-1 and TRBJ2-1; 12 bases match TRBD1. The trim removed 2 bases at V and 6 bases at J, leaving 2 bases unmatched. CDR3 length equals 15 residues. Germline values: CDR1 MGHRA, CDR2 YSYEKL. The CDR3 sequence is CASSQSGQGANEQFF. The CDR3, as DNA: TGCGCCAGCAGCCAATCGGGACAGGGGGCCAATGAGCAGTTCTTC.

This clone was found a few times. The chain uses TRBV5-1 and TRBJ1-2; D call uncertain. This CDR3 comprises 15 residues. Germline CDR1 and CDR2: SGHRS and YFSETQ. V lost 4 bases, J lost 0 bases, and 13 bases lay in between. The CDR3 sequence is CASSPGEPTNYGYTF. The CDR3 DNA follows: TGCGCCAGCAGCCCCGGGGAGCCCACTAACTATGGCTACACCTTC.

The chain employs TRBV7-2 and TRBJ2-1; 9 bases agree with TRBD2. This CDR3 spans 15 amino acids. J lost 9 bases, V lost 4 bases, and 10 bases had no gene match. The germline gives CDR1 SGHTA, CDR2 FQGNSA. CDR3 residues: CASSWASGMAAEQFF. CDR3 DNA sequence: TGTGCCAGCAGCTGGGCTAGCGGGATGGCGGCTGAGCAGTTCTTC. Drawing the rest from reference TRBV7-2 and TRBJ2-1, the complete variable domain is GAGVSQSPSNKVTEKGKDVELRCDPISGHTALYWYRQSLGQGLEFLIYFQGNSAPDKSGLPSDRFSAERTGGSVSTLTIQRTQQEDSAVYLCASSWASGMAAEQFFGPGTRLTVL.

The CDR3 loop reads CASSQDLRSQTRVAGANVLTF. CDR3 nucleotides: TGCGCCAGCAGCCAAGATTTACGGAGCCAGACTCGAGTAGCTGGGGCCAACGTCCTGACTTTC. The rearrangement uses TRBV4-1 and TRBJ2-6, with D unclear. Germline V gene sequence: CDR1 MGHRA, CDR2 YSYEKL. This CDR3 contains 21 residues. V lost 0 bases, J lost 2 bases, and 23 bases lay in between.

This sequence joins TRBV5-1 and TRBJ2-3; D remains unclear. The V end lost 2 bases, the J end lost 2 bases, and 12 bases lay between the germline ends. This CDR3 is 15 amino acids long. The germline gives CDR1 SGHRS, CDR2 YFSETQ. As DNA, the CDR3 is TGCGCCAGCAGCTTCGACACAAAGTACACAGATACGCAGTATTTT. Translation: CASSFDTKYTDTQYF. Complete variable domain (other parts from reference TRBV5-1 and TRBJ2-3): KAGVTQTPRYLIKTRGQQVTLSCSPISGHRSVSWYQQTPGQGLQFLFEYFSETQRNKGNFPGRFSGRQFSNSRSEMNVSTLELGDSALYLCASSFDTKYTDTQYFGPGTRLTVL.

The chain links TRBV24-1 to TRBJ2-2; 10 bases match TRBD1. This CDR3 is built from 17 residues. J gave up 4 bases and V 3 bases, and 7 bases lay outside the gene matches. Germline V gives CDR1 KGHDR, CDR2 SFDVKD. CDR3 sequence reads: CATSDTTGQGLTGELFF. For the CDR3, the DNA is TGTGCCACCAGTGATACCACGGGACAGGGGCTCACCGGGGAGCTGTTTTTT.

The V and J genes are TRBV11-2 and TRBJ2-7; maybe TRBD2 (7 bases). The CDR3 has 15 amino acids. The V gene lost 2 bases and the J gene lost 7 bases, with 18 bases spanning the gap. CDR1 and CDR2 from the germline V gene are SGHAT and FQNNGV. The CDR3 protein is CASSLPRGRAIEQYF. DNA for the CDR3: TGTGCCAGCAGCTTACCGAGGGGGAGGGCCATAGAGCAGTACTTC. The variable domain in full, with the rest retrieved from reference TRBV11-2 and TRBJ2-7, is EAGVAQSPRYKIIEKRQSVAFWCNPISGHATLYWYQQILGQGPKLLIQFQNNGVVDDSQLPKDRFSAERLKGVDSTLKIQPAKLEDSAVYLCASSLPRGRAIEQYFGPGTRLTVT.

This clone has a handful of counts. V gene TRBV12-5 combines with J gene TRBJ2-7; D might be TRBD2 (6 bases). The V and J ends lost 4 bases and 9 bases respectively, with 19 bases between them. CDR3 length: 14 amino acids. CDR1 is LGHNT, CDR2 FRNRAP, per germline. The DNA of the CDR3 is TGTGCTAGTGGTTCCGGGACTGGACCCTTGGGGCAGTACTTC. Amino acids: CASGSGTGPLGQYF.

The count of this clone is one. This chain connects TRBV7-9 to TRBJ1-1; 7 bases are shared with TRBD1. There are 14 residues in the CDR3. Germline V CDR1 and CDR2: SEHNR, FQNEAQ (reference sequence). With 3 bases clipped from V and 6 bases from J, the junction kept 7 bases outside the gene matches. Here the CDR3 DNA reads TGTGCCAGCAGCTTTTTCGACAGGGCCCCTGAAGCTTTCTTT. This translates into CASSFFDRAPEAFF.

The chain links TRBV7-6 to TRBJ2-5; weak D call: TRBD2 (6 bases). CDR3 length equals 13 residues. The ends were cut back, 1 base at V and 4 bases at J, with 7 bases in the middle. In germline, CDR1 is SGHVS, CDR2 FNYEAQ. CDR3 sequence: CASSLEAGETQYF. CDR3 sequence (DNA): TGTGCCAGCAGCTTAGAAGCGGGAGAGACCCAGTACTTC.

V and J are TRBV7-9 and TRBJ1-4, with TRBD1 matching over 10 bases. The CDR3 has 14 residues. Germline CDR1 and CDR2: SEHNR and FQNEAQ (reference sequence). Germline trimming cut 5 bases from V and 7 bases from J; bases unmatched to any gene: 4. The CDR3 DNA reads TGTGCCAGCAGCGGACAGGGGGGTCGTGAAAAACTGTTTTTT. The encoded protein is CASSGQGGREKLFF.

The gene calls are TRBV6-5 and TRBJ1-2; no clear D. The CDR3 length is 15 residues. V was trimmed by 4 bases and J by 4 bases, leaving 16 bases between them. The V gene's germline CDR1 is MNHEY and CDR2 SVGAGI. CDR3 coding DNA: TGTGCCAGCAGTTCCCCAGGCAGGCCTGGCTATGGCTACACCTTC. This encodes CASSSPGRPGYGYTF.

The J gene is TRBJ1-2, the V gene TRBV5-1; 7 nucleotides agree with TRBD1. The V segment lost 5 bases and the J segment 2 bases; nucleotides outside the gene matches: 6. Germline V lookup: CDR1 SGHRS, CDR2 YFSETQ. CDR3 length equals 14 residues. The CDR3 loop is CASRIDRANYGYTF. CDR3 bases: TGCGCCAGCAGGATCGACAGGGCCAACTATGGCTACACCTTC. The full variable domain, its missing parts supplied by reference TRBV5-1 and TRBJ1-2, is KAGVTQTPRYLIKTRGQQVTLSCSPISGHRSVSWYQQTPGQGLQFLFEYFSETQRNKGNFPGRFSGRQFSNSRSEMNVSTLELGDSALYLCASRIDRANYGYTFGSGTRLTVV.